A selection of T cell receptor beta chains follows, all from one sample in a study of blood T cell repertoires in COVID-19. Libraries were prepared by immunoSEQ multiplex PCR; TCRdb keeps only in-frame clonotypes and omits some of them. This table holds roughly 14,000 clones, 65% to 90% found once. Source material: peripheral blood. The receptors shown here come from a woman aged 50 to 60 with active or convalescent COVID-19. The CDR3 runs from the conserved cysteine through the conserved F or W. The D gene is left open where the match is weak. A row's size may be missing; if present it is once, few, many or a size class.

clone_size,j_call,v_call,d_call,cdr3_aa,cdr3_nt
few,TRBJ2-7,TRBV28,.,CASTPPSRGYPYEQYF,TGTGCCAGCACCCCTCCTTCACGGGGGTATCCCTACGAGCAGTACTTC
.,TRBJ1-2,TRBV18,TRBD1,CASSPETGGFGGYTF,TGTGCCAGCTCACCCGAGACAGGGGGCTTTGGTGGCTACACCTTC
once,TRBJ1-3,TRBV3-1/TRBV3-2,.,CASSQVRTGNTIYF,TGTGCCAGCAGCCAAGTGAGAACTGGAAACACCATATATTTT
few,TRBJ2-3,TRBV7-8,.,CASRKLGTDTQYF,TGTGCCAGCAGGAAATTAGGCACAGATACGCAGTATTTT
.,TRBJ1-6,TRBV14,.,CASRLVDNSPLHF,TGTGCCAGCAGACTTGTGGATAATTCACCCCTCCACTTT
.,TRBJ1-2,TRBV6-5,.,CASRPIQGPRGYTF,TGTGCCAGCAGGCCGATACAGGGACCGCGGGGCTACACCTTC
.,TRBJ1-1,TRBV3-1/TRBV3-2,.,CASSQVAGNTEAFF,TGTGCCAGCAGCCAAGTCGCGGGGAACACTGAAGCTTTCTTT
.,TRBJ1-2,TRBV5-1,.,CASSKPGTRTFDGYTF,TGCGCCAGCAGCAAGCCCGGGACACGTACCTTCGATGGCTACACCTTC
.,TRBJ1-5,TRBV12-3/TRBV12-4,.,CASNRGNQPQHF,TGTGCCAGCAATCGGGGCAATCAGCCCCAGCATTTT
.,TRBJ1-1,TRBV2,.,CASSQDRVAFF,TGTGCCAGCAGCCAGGACAGAGTAGCTTTCTTT
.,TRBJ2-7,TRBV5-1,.,CASSPGVLYEQYF,TGCGCCAGCAGCCCAGGGGTCCTCTACGAGCAGTACTTC
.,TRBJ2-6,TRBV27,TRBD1,CASTGTVSGANVLTF,TGTGCCAGCACCGGGACAGTGTCTGGGGCCAACGTCCTGACTTTC
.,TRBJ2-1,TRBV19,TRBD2,CASSIAGGDEQFF,TGTGCCAGTAGTATCGCGGGAGGGGATGAGCAGTTCTTC
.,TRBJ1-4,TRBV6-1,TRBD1,CASSEGQGVWEKLFF,TGTGCCAGCAGTGAAGGACAGGGAGTATGGGAAAAACTGTTTTTT
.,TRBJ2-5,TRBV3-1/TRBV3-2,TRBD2,CASSQFGGGTQETQYF,TGTGCCAGCAGCCAATTCGGCGGGGGGACCCAAGAGACCCAGTACTTC
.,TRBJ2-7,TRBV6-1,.,CASSESVWQGLYEQYF,TGTGCCAGCAGTGAATCTGTTTGGCAGGGGCTCTACGAGCAGTACTTC
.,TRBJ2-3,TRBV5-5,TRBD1,CASSASAGTGGTDTQYF,TGTGCCAGCAGCGCGTCTGCCGGGACAGGGGGAACAGATACGCAGTATTTT
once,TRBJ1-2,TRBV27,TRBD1,CASSGLRGQYYGYTF,TGTGCCAGCAGTGGGCTAAGGGGGCAATACTATGGCTACACCTTC
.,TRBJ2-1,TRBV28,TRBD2,CASLWPGGNNEQFF,TGTGCCAGCCTCTGGCCCGGGGGGAACAATGAGCAGTTCTTC
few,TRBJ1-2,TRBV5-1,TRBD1,CASSSNPGQSYGYTF,TGCGCCAGCAGCTCAAACCCGGGACAGAGTTATGGCTACACCTTC
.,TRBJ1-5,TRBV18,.,CASSRESNQPQHF,TGTGCCAGCTCACGAGAGAGCAATCAGCCCCAGCATTTT
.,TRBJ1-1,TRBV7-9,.,CASSSGTTGEGAFF,TGTGCCAGCAGCTCCGGGACAACGGGCGAAGGAGCTTTCTTT
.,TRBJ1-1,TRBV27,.,CASSPLRLNTEAFF,TGTGCCAGCAGTCCGCTCAGGCTGAACACTGAAGCTTTCTTT
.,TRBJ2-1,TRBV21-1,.,CASSYYVAGAFTGEQFF,TGTGCCAGCAGCTACTATGTAGCGGGAGCTTTCACAGGTGAGCAGTTCTTC
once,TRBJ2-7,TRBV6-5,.,CASSYSRQGNYEQYF,TGTGCCAGCAGTTACTCGAGGCAGGGAAACTACGAGCAGTACTTC
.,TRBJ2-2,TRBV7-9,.,CASSFWLAQNGELFF,TGTGCCAGCAGCTTCTGGCTAGCTCAAAACGGGGAGCTGTTTTTT
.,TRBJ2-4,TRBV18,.,CASSPPSGSLNIQYF,TGTGCCAGCTCACCACCATCCGGGTCGCTAAACATTCAGTACTTC
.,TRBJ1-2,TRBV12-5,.,CASGPVGTPYYGYTF,TGTGCTAGTGGTCCTGTCGGGACACCCTACTATGGCTACACCTTC
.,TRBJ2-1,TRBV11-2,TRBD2,CASSSRLAGAYNEQFF,TGTGCCAGCAGCTCTAGACTAGCGGGGGCCTACAATGAGCAGTTCTTC
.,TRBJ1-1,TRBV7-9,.,CASSFSGNTEAFF,TGTGCCAGCAGCTTTTCCGGGAACACTGAAGCTTTCTTT
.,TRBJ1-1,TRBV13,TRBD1,CASSLGGGGTGSGATEAFF,TGTGCCAGCAGCTTAGGTGGGGGGGGGACAGGGTCTGGGGCTACTGAAGCTTTCTTT
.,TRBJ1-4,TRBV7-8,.,CASSHRTVATNEKLFF,TGTGCCAGCAGCCATCGAACAGTTGCAACTAATGAAAAACTGTTTTTT
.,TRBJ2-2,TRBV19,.,CASSMYSTGELFF,TGTGCCAGTAGTATGTATAGCACCGGGGAGCTGTTTTTT
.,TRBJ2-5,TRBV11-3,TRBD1,CASSTGGSQETQYF,TGTGCCAGCAGCACAGGGGGCTCGCAAGAGACCCAGTACTTC
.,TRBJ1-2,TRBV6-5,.,CASSPARGWRGYTF,TGTGCCAGCAGCCCCGCTCGGGGGTGGCGTGGCTACACCTTC
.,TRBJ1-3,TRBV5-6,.,CASSPGVVGNTIYF,TGTGCCAGCAGCCCCGGGGTTGTGGGAAACACCATATATTTT
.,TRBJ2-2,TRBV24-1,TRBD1,CATSDATGQGTGELFF,TGTGCCACCAGTGATGCTACGGGACAGGGAACCGGGGAGCTGTTTTTT
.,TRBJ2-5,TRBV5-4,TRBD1,CASSLAGTGLETQYF,TGTGCCAGCAGCTTGGCCGGGACAGGACTAGAGACCCAGTACTTC
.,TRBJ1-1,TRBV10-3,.,CAISNGGTEAFF,TGTGCCATCAGCAACGGGGGGACTGAAGCTTTCTTT
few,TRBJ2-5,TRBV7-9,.,CASSLVQGRETQYF,TGTGCCAGCAGCTTAGTTCAGGGGCGGGAGACCCAGTACTTC
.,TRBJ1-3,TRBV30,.,CAWSSTVTLLAYGNTIYF,TGTGCCTGGAGTTCGACGGTTACTCTATTAGCCTACGGAAACACCATATATTTT
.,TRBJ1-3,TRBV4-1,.,CASSPLYTKDSYGGNTIYF,TGCGCCAGCAGTCCACTGTATACAAAGGACAGTTATGGTGGAAACACCATATATTTT